Sequencing of this T cell receptor (beta chain) was carried out in a study of blood T cells in healthy people across ages. It was with a sample-barcoded 5' primer and a J-beta primer mix that a second PCR of about 7 to 12 cycles was run. Each of the cDNA molecules was tagged by a template-switch adaptor with 12 random nucleotides. TCRdb reprocessed the 5' RACE reads with MiXCR, giving one entry per CDR3 protein. The sample lists 550,000 to 600,000 distinct CDR3 sequences; 25% to 30% were seen once. This clonotype was counted only a few times. The sequencing sample was made of blood. This sequence was found in a woman aged 70 to 79 in good health.

Here the CDR3 reads CASSAPGLSNTEAFF. Here the CDR3 DNA reads TGTGCCAGCTCAGCCCCCGGACTGAGTAACACTGAAGCTTTCTTT. The J gene is TRBJ1-1, the V gene TRBV18; D gene uncertain. This CDR3 is built from 15 residues. V lost 5 bases and J 2 bases, leaving 15 bases between the germline ends. Per the germline V gene, CDR1 is KGHSH and CDR2 is LQKENI.